The next 28 T cell receptor beta chains were all read from a single sample in a study of T cells in Graves' hyperthyroidism and ophthalmopathy. The CDR3 regions of TCR beta were amplified from RNA transcripts. HTBI primers were used for first-round RT-PCR of the TCR CDR3. TCRdb reprocessed the multiplex PCR reads with MiXCR, giving one entry per CDR3 protein. The sample carries 600,000 to 750,000 distinct CDR3 sequences, 17% recorded once. The sample was blood. Receptor source: a man aged 50 to 60 with Graves' hyperthyroidism.

In this sample, this clonotype turned up many times. This chain connects TRBV28 to TRBJ2-2; the D gene is possibly TRBD1 (5 bases). The CDR3 spans 16 residues. The germline V gene has CDR1 MDHEN and CDR2 SYDVKM. V shed 7 bases and J shed 2 bases, with 17 bases lying between them. This CDR3 is CASISIGDSNTGELFF. The CDR3 DNA reads as TGTGCCAGCATCTCGATCGGTGACAGTAACACCGGGGAGCTGTTTTTT.

V and J are TRBV4-1 and TRBJ2-5; tentative D call: TRBD1 (6 bases). The germline V gene has CDR1 MGHRA and CDR2 YSYEKL. Trimming took off 1 base at V and 5 bases at J, with 14 bases between the two ends. This CDR3 is 15 amino acids long. The CDR3 DNA reads TGCGCCAGCAGCCAAGCTCTGGGGGCGATGGAGACCCAGTACTTC. Its protein is CASSQALGAMETQYF.

This clonotype was counted ten times or more. This rearrangement joins TRBV29-1 to TRBJ1-1; TRBD1 might be the D (6 bases). The CDR3 sequence is 13 residues long. CDR1 and CDR2 from the germline V gene are SQVTM and ANQGSEA. Between the trimmed V and J ends, which lost 4 bases and 0 bases, there was a span of 9 bases. Written as DNA, the CDR3 is TGCAGCGTTGTCGGGACATTGAACACTGAAGCTTTCTTT. Encoded protein: CSVVGTLNTEAFF.

The chain recombines TRBV3-1 with TRBJ2-5, with TRBD1 as a possible D gene (6 bases). This CDR3 has 17 amino acids. Per germline, CDR1 LGHDT and CDR2 YNNKEL (reference sequence). With 0 bases removed from V and 3 bases from J, the gap between germline ends came to 17 bases. The CDR3: CASSQDGATGGEETQYF. For the CDR3, the DNA is TGTGCCAGCAGCCAAGATGGGGCGACAGGCGGTGAAGAGACCCAGTACTTC.

This clonotype was seen at least ten times. The CDR3 region has the DNA TGTGCCAGCAGTTATCGGGGGGTCCCTACTGAAGCTTTCTTT. Its translation: CASSYRGVPTEAFF. J is TRBJ1-1 and V is TRBV6-5; a possible D gene is TRBD1 (5 bases). Germline V lookup: CDR1 MNHEY, CDR2 SVGAGI. V was pared by 3 bases and J by 5 bases, with 13 bases between. There are 14 residues in the CDR3.

The CDR3 nucleotides read TGTGCCAATAGCCGGGACAGGGGCGGAAAACTGTTTTTT. Its translation: CANSRDRGGKLFF. V gene TRBV25-1 combines with J gene TRBJ1-4; 10 bases line up with TRBD1. This CDR3 spans 13 amino acids. The J segment lost 10 bases and the V segment lost 10 bases, leaving 9 bases of the junction unmatched. Germline V lookup: CDR1 MGHDK, CDR2 SYGVNS. Full variable domain (remainder filled in from reference TRBV25-1 and TRBJ1-4): EADIYQTPRYLVIGTGKKITLECSQTMGHDKMYWYQQDPGMELHLIHYSYGVNSTEKGDLSSESTVSRIRTEHFPLTLESARPSHTSQYLCANSRDRGGKLFFGSGTQLSVL.

The rearrangement links TRBV7-8 to TRBJ2-7; D uncertain. The CDR3 runs to 15 residues. The germline CDR1 and CDR2 sequences are SGHVS and FQNEAQ. V was clipped by 5 bases and J by 2 bases, with 16 bases between them. This CDR3 is CASSPSRTVPYEQYF. The CDR3, as DNA: TGTGCCAGCAGCCCCTCTCGGACGGTTCCCTACGAGCAGTACTTC.

By frequency in the sample, this clonotype is medium-sized. The V call is TRBV12-3 or TRBV12-4, the J call TRBJ1-1; weak D call: TRBD1 (5 bases). V gave up 10 bases and J gave up 0 bases, with 15 bases separating them. This CDR3 spans 14 amino acids. CDR3 loop: CATRGAYMNTEAFF. Written as DNA, the CDR3 is TGTGCCACCCGCGGGGCATACATGAACACTGAAGCTTTCTTT.

The table lists this clonotype with many counts. CDR3 in DNA: TGCAGTGCTAGGGACGGAAGCTCCTACGAGCAGTACTTC. Amino acids: CSARDGSSYEQYF. V gene TRBV20-1 combines with J gene TRBJ2-7; D unresolved. V shed 3 bases and J shed 0 bases, with 9 bases lying between them. The length of the CDR3 is 13 residues. Germline lookup yields CDR1 DFQATT and CDR2 SNEGSKA (reference sequence).

The chain is built from TRBV20-1 and TRBJ2-1, with TRBD1 as a possible D gene (6 bases). V lost 6 bases to trimming and J lost 12 bases, with 15 bases between them. The CDR3 loop spans 11 amino acids. Germline V gene sequence: CDR1 DFQATT, CDR2 SNEGSKA (reference sequence). The CDR3 spells CSAPPGDTQFF. Here the CDR3 DNA reads TGCAGTGCACCCCCAGGGGACACGCAGTTCTTC.

The chain is built from TRBV6-4 and TRBJ2-3; 7 bases are shared with TRBD2. Unmatched junction bases numbered 13, after V lost 6 bases and J lost 1 base. Germline V CDR1 and CDR2: MRHNA, SNTAGT. The CDR3 covers 17 residues. In nucleotides, the CDR3 is TGTGCCAGCAGAAGGACTAGTGAACTTCGTCGCACAGATACGCAGTATTTT. It codes for CASRRTSELRRTDTQYF.

This clonotype was picked up many times. The chain combines TRBV29-1 with TRBJ2-7; D gene unclear. This CDR3 comprises 12 residues. Deletions cut 3 bases from V and 6 bases from J, with 12 bases between. Germline CDR1 is SQVTM and CDR2 is ANQGSEA. The CDR3 spells CSVENRPTEQYF. Here the CDR3 DNA reads TGCAGCGTTGAGAACAGACCTACCGAGCAGTACTTC.

This clonotype came up many times. This sequence joins TRBV7-2 and TRBJ1-2, with a weak D call TRBD1 (5 bases). V lost 6 bases to trimming and J lost 8 bases, with 19 bases between them. Germline CDR1 reads SGHTA; CDR2 reads FQGNSA. The CDR3 is 14 amino acids. The CDR3: CASRKIGTPGGYTF. The CDR3 nucleotides read TGTGCCAGCAGGAAAATCGGGACCCCGGGCGGCTACACCTTC. The full variable domain, in which reference TRBV7-2 and TRBJ1-2 provide the parts outside the CDR3, is GAGVSQSPSNKVTEKGKDVELRCDPISGHTALYWYRQSLGQGLEFLIYFQGNSAPDKSGLPSDRFSAERTGGSVSTLTIQRTQQEDSAVYLCASRKIGTPGGYTFGSGTRLTVV.

In this sample, this clonotype turned up a few times. The chain carries TRBV28 and TRBJ2-7; 11 bases are a match to TRBD1. The CDR3 runs to 18 residues. Trimming removed 5 bases from V and 2 bases from J; junction bases left unmatched: 14. Germline V gene lookup returns CDR1 MDHEN and CDR2 SYDVKM. CDR3 sequence: CASSPGQGAASGTYEQYF. DNA for the CDR3: TGTGCCAGCAGTCCCGGACAGGGGGCGGCTAGCGGCACCTACGAGCAGTACTTC.

The chain joins TRBV10-3 to TRBJ2-5; tentative D call: TRBD2 (6 bases). The CDR3 is 13 amino acids. V lost 10 bases and J lost 5, with 17 bases in between. The germline V gene has CDR1 ENHRY and CDR2 SYGVKD. The CDR3 DNA follows: TGTGCCACCCACCCGACGGAGGGGGAGACCCAGTACTTC. It codes for CATHPTEGETQYF.

This clonotype was counted at least ten times. This chain connects TRBV11-2 to TRBJ2-1, with 7 positions matching TRBD1. The CDR3 consists of 15 residues. The V gene end was trimmed by 1 base and the J gene end by 7 bases; junction bases not matched to a gene: 7. Germline loops: CDR1 SGHAT, CDR2 FQNNGV. The CDR3 loop reads CASSLGKGARNEQFF. The CDR3 region has the DNA TGTGCCAGCAGCTTAGGCAAGGGGGCGCGGAATGAGCAGTTCTTC.

The V call is TRBV5-4, the J call TRBJ2-5, with D maybe TRBD2 (6 bases). With 3 bases removed from V and 7 bases from J, the gap between germline ends came to 16 bases. CDR1 and CDR2 from the germline V gene are SGHNT and YYREEE (reference sequence). The CDR3 extends over 14 amino acids. The CDR3 here is CASSSGPRGGTQYF. DNA for the CDR3: TGTGCCAGCAGCTCGGGACCAAGGGGAGGGACCCAGTACTTC. Filled out from reference TRBV5-4 and TRBJ2-5, the complete variable domain reads ETGVTQSPTHLIKTRGQQVTLRCSSQSGHNTVSWYQQALGQGPQFIFQYYREEENGRGNFPPRFSGLQFPNYSSELNVNALELDDSALYLCASSSGPRGGTQYFGPGTRLLVL.

This clonotype was counted a single time. A much larger clonotype is one base distant, so this may be a read error. The chain has TRBV5-1 and TRBJ1-1; 10 nucleotides agree with TRBD1. This CDR3 has 16 residues. Per germline, CDR1 SGHRS and CDR2 YFSETQ. The CDR3 DNA reads TGCGCCAGCAGCGACCCAGACAGGGGGCGGAACACTGGAGCTTTCTTT. Protein sequence: CASSDPDRGRNTGAFF.

Here the CDR3 reads CASKLAGVLADTQYF. The CDR3 DNA is TGTGCCAGCAAACTAGCGGGAGTTTTGGCAGATACGCAGTATTTT. The J gene is TRBJ2-3, the V gene TRBV28; 11 bases match TRBD2. With V trimmed by 7 bases and J by 4 bases, 7 bases remained unmatched. Germline CDR1 and CDR2: MDHEN and SYDVKM. This CDR3 is 15 amino acids long.

This clonotype showed up many times. This chain links TRBV11-2 with TRBJ2-5; D unclear. Germline V lookup: CDR1 SGHAT, CDR2 FQNNGV. V was shortened by 1 base and J by 3 bases, with 12 bases between the two germline ends. The CDR3 has 15 residues. DNA of the CDR3: TGTGCCAGCAGCTTAGCTGGGATGAAGAAAGAGACCCAGTACTTC. Residues: CASSLAGMKKETQYF.

A few counts support this clonotype. CDR3 in amino acids: CASSFSGLADNTGELFF. CDR3 DNA: TGTGCCAGCAGCTTTTCTGGACTAGCAGATAACACCGGGGAGCTGTTTTTT. The chain is built from TRBV5-6 and TRBJ2-2; the match to TRBD2 covers 8 bases. Trimming cost V 2 bases and J 2 bases; bases outside gene matches: 8. The CDR3 loop spans 17 amino acids. CDR1 and CDR2 from the germline V gene are SGHDT and YYEEEE.

This clonotype was seen repeatedly, ten times or more. The chain carries TRBV6-1 and TRBJ2-7; D unclear. Germline V gene sequence: CDR1 MNHNS, CDR2 SASEGT. The CDR3 loop spans 16 amino acids. Trimming cost V 1 base and J 0 bases, with 13 bases left between them. The CDR3 bases are TGTGCCAGCAGTGAAGGAGGATTCAGTGCCTCCTACGAGCAGTACTTC. This encodes CASSEGGFSASYEQYF.

This chain links TRBV13 with TRBJ2-7; TRBD2 matches 7 bases. The ends lost 3 bases at V and 5 bases at J; junction bases unmatched: 7. This CDR3 has 14 amino acids. CDR1 and CDR2 (germline): PRHDT, FYEKMQ (reference sequence). CDR3 coding DNA: TGTGCCAGCAGCTTGGGCGGGAGTCTCGACGAGCAGTACTTC. Protein sequence: CASSLGGSLDEQYF.

At least ten counts were recorded for this clonotype. The chain combines TRBV2 with TRBJ2-3; a possible D gene is TRBD2 (5 bases). The germline V and J ends were trimmed by 7 bases and 2 bases, with 10 bases remaining between them. This CDR3 has 13 amino acids. Germline lookup yields CDR1 SNHLY and CDR2 FYNNEI. CDR3 DNA sequence: TGTGCCAGCAACAGCGACTACACAGATACGCAGTATTTT. Amino acid sequence: CASNSDYTDTQYF.

This clonotype was picked up many times. The chain combines TRBV10-1 with TRBJ1-3, with no clear D. This CDR3 spans 13 amino acids. The V and J ends lost 4 bases and 1 base respectively, with 5 bases between them. The V gene's germline CDR1 is WNHNN and CDR2 SYGVQD (reference sequence). In nucleotides, the CDR3 is TGCGCCAGCAGTGGGGAGTCTGGAAACACCATATATTTT. Encoded protein: CASSGESGNTIYF.

This clonotype came up a few times. The chain couples TRBV4-3 to TRBJ2-3; TRBD2 aligns across 7 bases. J lost 2 bases, V lost 2 bases, and 10 bases had no gene match. The CDR3 runs to 17 residues. CDR1 LGHNA and CDR2 YSLEER come from the germline V gene. The CDR3 DNA reads as TGCGCCAGCAGCCAAAGCCCAACTAGCGACATCACAGATACGCAGTATTTT. Translated: CASSQSPTSDITDTQYF.

This clonotype was found many times. This chain connects TRBV10-3 to TRBJ2-7, with D possibly being TRBD1 or TRBD2 (7 bases each). Per the germline V gene, CDR1 is ENHRY and CDR2 is SYGVKD. V dropped 0 bases and J dropped 5 bases, with 11 bases sitting between them. The CDR3 totals 14 residues. The CDR3 spells CAISESTGRDEQYF. CDR3 sequence (DNA): TGTGCCATCAGTGAGTCGACAGGGAGGGACGAGCAGTACTTC.

This clonotype was seen ten or more times. The chain joins TRBV5-1 to TRBJ1-1; a weak D match, TRBD1 (5 bases). V lost 1 base and J lost 9, with 19 bases in between. Germline CDR1 reads SGHRS; CDR2 reads YFSETQ. The CDR3 contains 15 residues. CDR3 residues: CASSLSGSRGSQAFF. The CDR3 DNA follows: TGCGCCAGCAGCTTGTCGGGTTCTCGGGGCAGCCAAGCTTTCTTT.